A selection of T cell receptor beta chains follows, all from one sample in a study of blood T cell repertoires in COVID-19. The repertoire was sequenced with immunoSEQ multiplex PCR; TCRdb's copy has only in-frame clones and lacks some. The sample lists about 140,000 clones, about 88% occurring once. Sequencing was performed on peripheral blood. The receptors were gathered from a human donor with COVID-19, enrolled during active disease. The donor label of this sample is uncertain. Both conserved end residues are part of each CDR3. The order of the fields is J gene, V gene, D gene, clone size, CDR3 protein, CDR3 DNA. The D gene is left open where the match is weak. Part of the rows lack a size; the others show once, few, many or a class for expanded clones.

TRBJ2-7	TRBV3-1/TRBV3-2	.	.	CASSPRLGTYEQYF	TGTGCCAGCAGCCCCAGGCTCGGTACCTACGAGCAGTACTTC
TRBJ1-2	TRBV5-4	TRBD1	.	CASSAMTGVIYGYTF	TGTGCCAGCAGCGCCATGACAGGGGTTATCTATGGCTACACCTTC
TRBJ2-5	TRBV5-1	.	once	CASSSGVRETQYF	TGCGCCAGCAGCTCCGGGGTACGAGAGACCCAGTACTTC
TRBJ1-2	TRBV6-6	.	.	CASSTSGQRKYYGYTF	TGTGCCAGCAGCACGTCCGGACAGAGGAAATACTATGGCTACACCTTC
TRBJ1-4	TRBV15	.	.	CATSKRSGATNEKLFF	TGTGCCACCAGCAAACGGTCGGGGGCAACTAATGAAAAACTGTTTTTT
TRBJ1-4	TRBV7-9	TRBD1	once	CASSQGQGATNEKLFF	TGTGCCAGCAGCCAGGGACAGGGTGCAACTAATGAAAAACTGTTTTTT
TRBJ2-5	TRBV2	.	.	CASSVHSQETQYF	TGTGCCAGCAGTGTTCACAGCCAAGAGACCCAGTACTTC
TRBJ1-6	TRBV3-1/TRBV3-2	.	once	CASSLEGRGRSPLHF	TGTGCCAGCAGCCTAGAAGGGAGAGGGCGGTCACCCCTCCACTTT
TRBJ1-5	TRBV3-1/TRBV3-2	.	.	CASSYSNQPQHF	TGTGCCAGCTCCTATAGCAATCAGCCCCAGCATTTT
TRBJ2-5	TRBV10-3	.	.	CAISDTRGTQYF	TGTGCCATCAGTGATACCCGCGGGACCCAGTACTTC
TRBJ2-1	TRBV18	TRBD2	.	CASSPGGVSEQFF	TGTGCCAGCTCACCAGGGGGGGTCTCTGAGCAGTTCTTC
TRBJ2-2	TRBV5-1	TRBD1	once	CASSGKLDRGTGELFF	TGCGCCAGCAGCGGCAAATTGGACAGGGGGACCGGGGAGCTGTTTTTT
TRBJ1-1	TRBV5-4	.	.	CASSPQEDTEAFF	TGTGCCAGCAGCCCCCAGGAGGACACTGAAGCTTTCTTT
TRBJ1-3	TRBV9	.	few	CASSVGQFSGNTIYF	TGTGCCAGCAGCGTAGGACAGTTCTCTGGAAACACCATATATTTT
TRBJ1-1	TRBV7-6	.	.	CASSSIIPRGTEAFF	TGTGCCAGCAGCTCGATCATCCCTCGAGGCACTGAAGCTTTCTTT
TRBJ2-1	TRBV25-1	TRBD2	.	CASSAGGTYNEQFF	TGTGCCAGTTCAGCGGGAGGCACCTACAATGAGCAGTTCTTC
TRBJ2-3	TRBV19	TRBD2	.	CASPRVAGGPGDTQYF	TGTGCCAGTCCGAGGGTAGCGGGGGGGCCAGGAGATACGCAGTATTTT
TRBJ1-2	TRBV5-1	.	.	CASSLAGVHYTF	TGCGCCAGCAGCTTGGCGGGGGTTCACTACACCTTC
TRBJ2-5	TRBV7-3	.	once	CASAPYQGETQYF	TGTGCCAGCGCCCCATATCAGGGAGAGACCCAGTACTTC
TRBJ1-1	TRBV11-3	.	.	CASSLDQEAFF	TGTGCCAGCAGCCTCGATCAGGAAGCTTTCTTT
TRBJ2-3	TRBV5-4	.	.	CASSHSQVIDTQYF	TGTGCCAGCAGCCACTCACAGGTTATAGATACGCAGTATTTT
TRBJ2-1	TRBV7-3	TRBD1	.	CASSFTGVGEQFF	TGTGCCAGCAGCTTCACAGGGGTGGGTGAGCAGTTCTTC
TRBJ1-2	TRBV27	.	.	CASSTAGSYGYTF	TGTGCCAGCAGCACGGCGGGCAGCTATGGCTACACCTTC
TRBJ1-1	TRBV18	TRBD1	.	CASSSPGGFEAFF	TGTGCCAGCTCATCCCCAGGGGGCTTCGAAGCTTTCTTT
TRBJ2-2	TRBV9	TRBD1	.	CASSVDTDRGFGELFF	TGTGCCAGCAGCGTAGATACGGACAGGGGCTTCGGGGAGCTGTTTTTT
TRBJ2-7	TRBV10-3	TRBD2	.	CAISESELAAYEQYF	TGTGCCATCAGTGAGTCGGAACTAGCGGCCTACGAGCAGTACTTC
TRBJ2-5	TRBV6-6	.	.	CASSYGRETQYF	TGTGCCAGCAGTTACGGGCGTGAGACCCAGTACTTC
TRBJ2-5	TRBV7-9	TRBD2	.	CASSSGLAGVLGETQYF	TGTGCCAGCAGCTCGGGACTAGCGGGAGTATTAGGGGAGACCCAGTACTTC
TRBJ1-3	TRBV3-1/TRBV3-2	.	.	CASSQYTLRGNTIYF	TGTGCCAGCAGCCAGTATACGCTGAGGGGAAACACCATATATTTT
TRBJ2-2	TRBV13	TRBD2	.	CASSESTSGEIGELFF	TGTGCCAGCAGCGAATCGACTAGCGGGGAAATCGGGGAGCTGTTTTTT
TRBJ2-1	TRBV28	TRBD1	once	CASSPRQGSSYNEQFF	TGTGCCAGCAGTCCCCGACAGGGGAGCTCCTACAATGAGCAGTTCTTC
TRBJ1-1	TRBV13	.	.	CASSFPGVTEAFF	TGTGCCAGCAGCTTTCCGGGGGTCACTGAAGCTTTCTTT
TRBJ2-7	TRBV7-9	.	.	CASSLGRDSYEQYF	TGTGCCAGCAGCTTAGGCCGGGACTCCTACGAGCAGTACTTC
TRBJ2-7	TRBV14	TRBD1	.	CASSQGRRDSLYYEQYF	TGTGCCAGCAGCCAGGGCCGCCGGGACAGTCTTTACTACGAGCAGTACTTC
TRBJ2-7	TRBV5-1	TRBD1	.	CASSPGTGFYEQYF	TGCGCCAGCAGCCCCGGGACAGGCTTTTACGAGCAGTACTTC
TRBJ1-3	TRBV5-1	.	once	CASSELGVSGNTIYF	TGCGCCAGCAGCGAGCTCGGGGTCTCTGGAAACACCATATATTTT